Listed here is a single TCR beta chain. This receptor's antigen is unknown. No much larger clone is present one base from it, and per-base qualities are unavailable. The germline V gene encodes CDR1 SQVTM and CDR2 ANQGSEA. The CDR3 numbers 13 residues from cysteine through phenylalanine. Only CDR3 DNA remains: 39 bases, in frame from the first base. The V and J ends are trimmed by 5 bases and 0 bases, leaving 7 bases between them. TCRbeta CDR3 regions were amplified from genomic DNA by means of the immunoSEQ Assay, a bias-controlled multiplex PCR. The study's processing was this. The number of nucleated cells in each sample was estimated by amplification of reference gene primers within the assay. Sequence reads were collapsed and filtered to measure the absolute abundance of every unique TCRbeta CDR3 rearrangement. For each sample, productive Simpson clonality was calculated by taking the square root of Simpson's diversity index across productive rearrangements. TCRdb provides this immuneACCESS table in a form limited to in-frame rearrangements. Some clones are lacking; in checked studies, under half of them reflect an unresolved V gene, and why the rest are absent is not known. V and J calls and clone size come straight from that table; D and trimming were deduced from the DNA. This sample has 270,000 or so clones in its table, and roughly 90% of those were observed once. The top ten constitute about 3% of the sample.

These data belong to a study of blood T cell repertoires in COVID-19 (dated by TCRdb to 2020 to 2022). Study-wide context: Collaborator samples came from the United States, Italy and Spain and covered acute and convalescent phases of COVID-19. The prospective study material was composed of cDNA or gDNA derived from T cells, B-cell-depleted T cells, or PBMCs. The dataset comprised deeply sampled blood TCRbeta repertoires from subjects exposed to, actively infected with, or recovered from COVID-19. The repertoires were released in a freely available public database meant as a resource for research on the immune response to SARS-CoV-2. Samples were obtained from the ongoing ImmuneRACE study (first 160 participants) and from 1,254 subjects provided by 6 global collaborators. Sample metadata almost always included a de-identified subject ID, COVID-19 status, age in years and sex. HLA class I and class II types, where available, came from metadata supplied by the sample provider rather than from assay-based typing. On the study overall, not on this receptor specifically: The quantity of clinical and demographic metadata differed by source and by participant and was supplied without curation.

Participants in the prospective study were enrolled through a virtual design, were aged about 18 to 100 years, and lived in approximately 25 United States geographic areas. To assign participants to cohorts, the prospective study relied on clinical history that participants themselves reported in a screening survey and a study questionnaire. Exposed participants had been in contact, within 2 weeks of entering the study, with a person who had a PCR-confirmed or clinician-diagnosed case of COVID-19. In the prospective study, mobile phlebotomists collected whole blood, serum and a nasopharyngeal or oropharyngeal swab from each participant. Additional blood draws and questionnaires over an approximately two-month period could optionally be provided by prospective study participants. Prospective study blood samples were shipped either frozen or at room temperature before DNA extraction.

The sequenced sample consisted of PBMCs or T cells enriched from blood (not recorded which). This TCR came from a middle-aged man who had been exposed to COVID-19. The sequence is built from TRBV29-1 and TRBJ2-2; the D segment cannot be called with confidence. The bases read TGCAGCGTTTTGTTCGCGAACACCGGGGAGCTGTTTTTT. Its translation is CSVLFANTGELFF.